The 32 T cell receptor beta chains listed next were all sequenced from one sample in a study of Graves' ophthalmopathy and Graves' hyperthyroidism. As the template, RNA transcripts were used to amplify TCR beta CDR3 regions. The authors performed first-round RT-PCR with HTBI primers and then a second-round multiplex PCR. MiXCR, run by TCRdb on the multiplex PCR reads, gives a single entry per CDR3 protein. The table includes 200,000 to 250,000 distinct CDR3 sequences, about 22% detected once. Sequenced: peripheral blood. All receptors derive from a woman aged 50 to 60 with Graves' ophthalmopathy.

This clonotype occurred many times. The chain has TRBV6-2 or TRBV6-3 and TRBJ2-7; D call uncertain. Deletions cut 0 bases from V and 5 bases from J, with 8 bases between. The CDR3 spans 13 residues. Germline CDR1 and CDR2: MNHEY and SVGEGT. The DNA of the CDR3 is TGTGCCAGCAGTTACTCGAGGCTTCACGAGCAGTACTTC. Translated, it gives CASSYSRLHEQYF.

This clonotype showed up many times. V is TRBV5-1 and J is TRBJ2-2; the D gene is possibly TRBD1 (6 bases). V lost 2 bases to trimming and J lost 1 base, with 9 bases between them. CDR1 is SGHRS, CDR2 YFSETQ, per germline. The CDR3 totals 15 residues. The CDR3 DNA is TGCGCCAGCAGCTTCCGACAGGTGAACACCGGGGAGCTGTTTTTT. It yields the protein CASSFRQVNTGELFF.

This clonotype was detected only a few times. The chain carries TRBV19 and TRBJ1-1, with 9 bases aligning to TRBD1. V lost 6 bases to trimming and J lost 1 base; unmatched junction nucleotides: 9. This CDR3 region has 16 residues. The germline gives CDR1 LNHDA, CDR2 SQIVND (reference sequence). This CDR3 is CASRPGTGWKNTEAFF. The CDR3 DNA reads TGTGCCAGTAGACCCGGGACAGGGTGGAAGAACACTGAAGCTTTCTTT.

The CDR3 loop reads CASSTGESNTEAFF. The CDR3 DNA follows: TGTGCCAGCAGTACAGGGGAAAGCAACACTGAAGCTTTCTTT. This chain connects TRBV7-2 to TRBJ1-1, with 7 bases fitting TRBD1. CDR3 length: 14 residues. V shed 6 bases and J 2 bases; nucleotides not matched to a gene: 6. Germline CDR1 SGHTA, CDR2 FQGNSA.

At least ten counts were recorded for this clonotype. The V call is TRBV12-3 or TRBV12-4, the J call TRBJ2-5; D not resolved. This CDR3 region has 14 residues. Trimming cost V 5 bases and J 4 bases, with 14 bases left between them. The CDR3 is CASSDRGAAETQYF. In DNA, the CDR3 is TGTGCCAGCAGTGACCGAGGTGCGGCAGAGACCCAGTACTTC.

This clonotype was recorded many times. This rearrangement joins TRBV20-1 to TRBJ2-5; D is possibly TRBD2 (6 bases). The CDR3 contains 17 residues. Germline lookup yields CDR1 DFQATT and CDR2 SNEGSKA (reference sequence). Trimming shortened V by 0 bases and J by 1 base, and 18 bases separated the two germline ends. The DNA for the CDR3 is TGCAGTGCTAGAGACCCGGAAGGTAGCGGACTCCAAGAGACCCAGTACTTC. Translation: CSARDPEGSGLQETQYF.

This clonotype was counted a few times. The V call is TRBV7-8, the J call TRBJ2-5; TRBD1 might be the D (6 bases). V lost 5 bases and J 3 bases, leaving 13 bases between the germline ends. Germline lookup yields CDR1 SGHVS and CDR2 FQNEAQ. There are 14 residues in the CDR3. As DNA, the CDR3 is TGTGCCAGCAGCCCTACCGGGACAAAAGAGACCCAGTACTTC. Protein product: CASSPTGTKETQYF. The full variable domain, with the rest looked up from reference TRBV7-8 and TRBJ2-5, is GAGVSQSPRYKVAKRGQDVALRCDPISGHVSLFWYQQALGQGPEFLTYFQNEAQLDKSGLPSDRFFAERPEGSVSTLKIQRTQQEDSAVYLCASSPTGTKETQYFGPGTRLLVL.

This clonotype was recorded many times. V usage is TRBV6-1 and J usage is TRBJ2-7; maybe TRBD2 (7 bases). Trimming cost V 6 bases and J 6 bases, with 12 bases left between them. The CDR3 is 12 residues long. The germline V gene has CDR1 MNHNS and CDR2 SASEGT. The CDR3 nucleotides are TGTGCCAGCAGCCGGGGGGCAGGCGAGCAGTACTTC. Translation: CASSRGAGEQYF.

This clonotype was seen repeatedly, ten times or more. The V gene is TRBV12-3 or TRBV12-4, the J gene TRBJ2-5; D remains ambiguous. The CDR3 loop spans 14 amino acids. The germline V and J ends were trimmed by 2 bases and 3 bases, with 10 bases remaining between them. The CDR3 DNA is TGTGCCAGCAGTTTATCATCGGATAAAGAGACCCAGTACTTC. It specifies CASSLSSDKETQYF.

This clonotype has at least ten counts. This chain connects TRBV6-1 to TRBJ2-5; TRBD1 agrees at 8 bases. CDR1 and CDR2 (germline): MNHNS, SASEGT. The CDR3 is made up of 18 amino acids. Losses at the gene ends were 3 bases for V and 5 bases for J; bases not matched to a gene: 17. The CDR3 sequence: CASSDTLVSRGHLETQYF. CDR3 coding DNA: TGTGCCAGCAGTGATACTTTAGTTTCCAGGGGGCATTTGGAGACCCAGTACTTC.

This clonotype was counted between two and nine times. The chain links TRBV5-1 to TRBJ2-5; perhaps D is TRBD1 or TRBD2 (6 bases each). From germline, CDR1 is SGHRS and CDR2 YFSETQ. Trimming cost V 1 base and J 4 bases, with 11 bases left between them. This CDR3 contains 14 residues. The CDR3 DNA reads TGCGCCAGCAGCTTGTTAGGGGGGCGAGAGACCCAGTACTTC. Translation: CASSLLGGRETQYF.

The gene calls are TRBV28 and TRBJ1-5; D gene uncertain. The CDR3 loop spans 16 amino acids. From germline, CDR1 is MDHEN and CDR2 SYDVKM. V lost 6 bases, J lost 4 bases, and 19 bases lay in between. In DNA form, the CDR3 reads TGTGCCAGCAGCCGTACGACCGGGGTGGCTAATCAGCCCCAGCATTTT. Translation gives CASSRTTGVANQPQHF. Filled out from reference TRBV28 and TRBJ1-5, the complete variable domain reads DVKVTQSSRYLVKRTGEKVFLECVQDMDHENMFWYRQDPGLGLRLIYFSYDVKMKEKGDIPEGYSVSREKKERFSLILESASTNQTSMYLCASSRTTGVANQPQHFGDGTRLSIL.

This clonotype was counted ten times or more. V and J are TRBV6-7 and TRBJ2-5; 7 bases map to TRBD1. TRBV6-7 is reported as an ORF; its role is uncertain. The CDR3 has 11 amino acids. Trimming at V came to 9 bases and at J to 3 bases, leaving 1 base not matched to a gene. This chain's CDR3 is CARTGEETQYF. The DNA for the CDR3 is TGTGCCAGAACAGGGGAAGAGACCCAGTACTTC.

This clonotype was detected only a few times. A much larger clone lies a single base off, so this may be a read error. The chain couples TRBV5-1 to TRBJ2-7, with TRBD2 as a possible D gene (6 bases). The V and J ends lost 7 bases and 4 bases respectively, with 18 bases between them. The CDR3 is made up of 14 amino acids. Per germline, CDR1 SGHRS and CDR2 YFSETQ. CDR3 sequence: CASRSPGREYEQYF. As DNA, the CDR3 is TGCGCCAGCCGCTCACCAGGGCGGGAATACGAGCAGTACTTC.

V gene TRBV28 combines with J gene TRBJ2-5; 11 bases match TRBD1. The CDR3 has 15 amino acids. Trimming took 2 bases from V and 5 from J; bases not matched to a gene: 4. CDR1 is MDHEN, CDR2 SYDVKM, per germline. CDR3 sequence reads: CASSLGQGARETQYF. The CDR3 nucleotides read TGTGCCAGCAGTTTAGGACAGGGGGCGCGGGAGACCCAGTACTTC.

V and J are TRBV5-5 and TRBJ1-2; D might be TRBD1 (5 bases). This CDR3 contains 14 residues. The V and J ends lost 4 bases and 8 bases respectively, with 18 bases between them. CDR1 is SGHKS and CDR2 is YYEKEE in the germline V gene (reference sequence). The DNA for the CDR3 is TGTGCCAGCAGCCCGGAGCGGGACCAGCGGGGCTACACCTTC. Protein product: CASSPERDQRGYTF.

The sample holds one count of this clonotype. This rearrangement joins TRBV27 to TRBJ2-7, with D hard to call. Per germline, CDR1 MNHEY and CDR2 SMNVEV (reference sequence). V lost 5 bases and J 2 bases, leaving 13 bases between the germline ends. This CDR3 has 14 residues. The CDR3 bases are TGTGCCAGCAGTCCAAGGCAGCTTACCTACGAGCAGTACTTC. Protein product: CASSPRQLTYEQYF.

This chain uses TRBV7-8 with TRBJ2-7, with 8 bases matching TRBD2. V lost 1 base and J lost 7; bases outside the gene matches: 9. The CDR3 spans 15 residues. Germline CDR1 and CDR2: SGHVS and FQNEAQ. CDR3 in DNA: TGTGCCAGCAGCTTAGTGGTCGGGAGGGGAGGGGAGCAGTACTTC. The encoded protein is CASSLVVGRGGEQYF.

This clonotype has at least ten counts. The V call is TRBV10-1, the J call TRBJ1-2, with D maybe TRBD1 (5 bases). The CDR3 extends over 12 amino acids. Trimming removed 6 bases at V and 8 bases at J, with 13 bases between. Per the germline V gene, CDR1 is WNHNN and CDR2 is SYGVQD (reference sequence). CDR3 sequence (DNA): TGCGCCAGCAGCGATGGACAAGGGGGCTACACCTTC. This translates into CASSDGQGGYTF.

The chain is built from TRBV6-2 or TRBV6-3 and TRBJ2-7, with D maybe TRBD1 (6 bases). The J call is uncertain, as TRBJ2-1 better fits the DNA end. In germline, CDR1 is MNHEY, CDR2 SVGEGT. CDR3 length equals 14 residues. In DNA, the CDR3 is TGTGCCAGCAGCTATCTGACAGGTGCCTACGAGCAGTTCTTC. Protein product: CASSYLTGAYEQFF.

The rearrangement joins TRBV27 to TRBJ1-5, with 7 bases fitting TRBD1. With V trimmed by 9 bases and J by 5 bases, 10 bases remained unmatched. This CDR3 is 14 amino acids long. Looked up from germline, CDR1 is MNHEY and CDR2 is SMNVEV (reference sequence). CDR3 residues: CASRLGQDDQPQHF. CDR3 nucleotides: TGTGCCAGTAGACTCGGACAGGACGATCAGCCCCAGCATTTT.

This clonotype showed up many times. The chain recombines TRBV7-9 with TRBJ2-7, with TRBD2 identical over 7 bases. Per germline, CDR1 SEHNR and CDR2 FQNEAQ (reference sequence). Trimming removed 8 bases from V and 3 bases from J; junction bases left unmatched: 13. The CDR3 loop spans 15 amino acids. The DNA of the CDR3 is TGTGCCAGCTCCCTGGGGAGCGGGATCCACTACGAGCAGTACTTC. Protein: CASSLGSGIHYEQYF.

J is TRBJ1-2 and V is TRBV6-5, with unresolved D. The CDR3 sequence is 10 residues long. Germline V gene sequence: CDR1 MNHEY, CDR2 SVGAGI. Trimming removed 7 bases at V and 8 bases at J, with 8 bases between. Here the CDR3 DNA reads TGTGCCAGCAAGGTTTACGGCTACACCTTC. Translating gives CASKVYGYTF.

There are many counts of this clonotype. The chain joins TRBV20-1 to TRBJ2-5; TRBD1 matches 7 bases. The CDR3 is 15 amino acids. CDR1 and CDR2 (germline): DFQATT, SNEGSKA (reference sequence). V trimming: 6 bases; J trimming: 0 bases; junction bases outside the gene matches: 10. CDR3 bases: TGCAGTGCAAAGACCGGGACAGCGTACCAAGAGACCCAGTACTTC. This sequence encodes CSAKTGTAYQETQYF.

The rearrangement joins TRBV12-3 or TRBV12-4 to TRBJ1-2, with 12 bases fitting TRBD1. The CDR3 runs to 16 residues. V trimming: 4 bases; J trimming: 7 bases; junction bases outside the gene matches: 10. CDR3 sequence (DNA): TGTGCCAGCAGTTGGGGGACAGGGGGCGTGTTTGGTGGCTACACCTTC. Translating gives CASSWGTGGVFGGYTF.

Here the CDR3 DNA reads TGTGCCAGCAGTTTGAGGCGAGGGGGCCAGCCCCAGCATTTT. Its translation is CASSLRRGGQPQHF. This sequence joins TRBV12-3 or TRBV12-4 and TRBJ1-5; 7 positions agree with TRBD1. Trimming took 3 bases from V and 7 from J; bases not matched to a gene: 6. The CDR3 has 14 amino acids.

The chain joins TRBV10-2 to TRBJ1-1, with TRBD1 as a possible D gene (5 bases). Trimming removed 8 bases from V and 7 bases from J, with 11 bases in between. This CDR3 spans 11 amino acids. Per germline, CDR1 WSHSY and CDR2 SAAADI. The DNA for the CDR3 is TGCGCCAGCCTAAGGGGCCTTGAAGCTTTCTTT. It yields the protein CASLRGLEAFF.

This clonotype was detected ten times or more. The gene calls are TRBV3-1 and TRBJ1-1; 11 bases align to TRBD1. The germline V gene has CDR1 LGHDT and CDR2 YNNKEL (reference sequence). V lost 2 bases to trimming and J lost 6 bases; unmatched junction nucleotides: 14. The CDR3 has 18 residues. The CDR3 DNA reads TGTGCCAGCAGCCAAAGGACAGGGGGCCCGGACCTGAGGCCTGAAGCTTTCTTT. This gives the protein CASSQRTGGPDLRPEAFF.

This clonotype has a count of ten or more. The genes are TRBV7-9 and TRBJ2-5; D may be TRBD2 (6 bases). The CDR3 totals 14 residues. Trimming pared 0 bases from V and 5 bases from J, leaving 10 bases between. Germline V lookup: CDR1 SEHNR, CDR2 FQNEAQ (reference sequence). The CDR3 region has the DNA TGTGCCAGCAGCTTAGCGCTTGGGGGGGAGACCCAGTACTTC. This sequence encodes CASSLALGGETQYF. Full variable domain (outside the CDR3, taken from reference TRBV7-9 and TRBJ2-5): DTGVSQNPRHKITKRGQNVTFRCDPISEHNRLYWYRQTLGQGPEFLTYFQNEAQLEKSRLLSDRFSAERPKGSFSTLEIQRTEQGDSAMYLCASSLALGGETQYFGPGTRLLVL.

This clonotype was picked up a small number of times. The V and J genes are TRBV6-1 and TRBJ1-2; D is undetermined. The CDR3 contains 13 residues. Deletions cut 1 base from V and 6 bases from J, with 9 bases between. Germline V CDR1 and CDR2: MNHNS, SASEGT. The CDR3 reads CASSEVGFDGYTF. DNA for the CDR3: TGTGCCAGCAGTGAAGTGGGTTTCGATGGCTACACCTTC.

This clonotype was recorded a few times. The rearrangement uses TRBV4-1 and TRBJ2-5, with 8 bases that match TRBD2. J was trimmed by 4 bases and V by 1 base; bases with no gene match: 8. CDR1 is MGHRA and CDR2 is YSYEKL in the germline V gene. This CDR3 has 16 amino acids. CDR3 sequence: CASSQGREGRGETQYF. CDR3 nucleotides: TGCGCCAGCAGCCAAGGACGGGAGGGCCGGGGAGAGACCCAGTACTTC.

V gene TRBV6-2 or TRBV6-3 combines with J gene TRBJ2-5, with D tentatively TRBD2 (6 bases). The CDR3 loop spans 14 amino acids. V was cut by 6 bases and J by 2 bases, with 13 bases left in between. Germline loops: CDR1 MNHEY, CDR2 SVGEGT. The CDR3 protein is CASSRRGTQETQYF. CDR3 DNA sequence: TGTGCCAGCAGCAGACGGGGGACTCAAGAGACCCAGTACTTC.